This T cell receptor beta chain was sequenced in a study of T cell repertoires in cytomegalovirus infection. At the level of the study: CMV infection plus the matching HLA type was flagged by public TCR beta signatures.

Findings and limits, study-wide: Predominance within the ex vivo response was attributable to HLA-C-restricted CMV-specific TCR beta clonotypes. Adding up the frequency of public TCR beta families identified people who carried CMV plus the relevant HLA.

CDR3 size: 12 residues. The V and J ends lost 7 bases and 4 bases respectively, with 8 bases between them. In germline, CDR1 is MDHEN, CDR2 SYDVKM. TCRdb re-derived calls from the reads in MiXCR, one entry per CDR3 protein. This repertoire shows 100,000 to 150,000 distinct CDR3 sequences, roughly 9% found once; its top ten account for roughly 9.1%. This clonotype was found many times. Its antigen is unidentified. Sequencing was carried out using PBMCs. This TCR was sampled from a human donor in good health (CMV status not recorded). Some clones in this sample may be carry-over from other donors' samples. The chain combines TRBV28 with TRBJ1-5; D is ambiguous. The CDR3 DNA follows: TGTGCCAGCAAGGAGGGAAATCAGCCCCAGCATTTT. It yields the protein CASKEGNQPQHF.